The TCR beta chain described here comes from a study of CD8 T cells in Susac syndrome. The authors reverse transcribed roughly 0.5 to 1 ug RNA with random hexamers. One entry per CDR3 protein results from TCRdb running MiXCR on the immunoSEQ multiplex PCR reads. The table lists 250,000 to 350,000 distinct CDR3 sequences, about 91% of them singletons. To note about this clonotype: One junction end disagrees with the germline gene, perhaps due to a read error.

The CDR3 consists of 16 residues. The germline V gene encodes CDR1 SGHTS and CDR2 YDEGEE. The origin of this receptor is a human donor with multiple sclerosis. The sequencing sample was made of CD4+ T cells from PBMCs. The chain employs TRBV5-8 and TRBJ2-5; TRBD2 agrees at 8 bases. CDR3 sequence: CSSSLSRGVKMETQYF. As DNA, the CDR3 is TGTTCCAGCAGCTTGTCGCGGGGGGTAAAGATGGAGACCCAGTACTTC.